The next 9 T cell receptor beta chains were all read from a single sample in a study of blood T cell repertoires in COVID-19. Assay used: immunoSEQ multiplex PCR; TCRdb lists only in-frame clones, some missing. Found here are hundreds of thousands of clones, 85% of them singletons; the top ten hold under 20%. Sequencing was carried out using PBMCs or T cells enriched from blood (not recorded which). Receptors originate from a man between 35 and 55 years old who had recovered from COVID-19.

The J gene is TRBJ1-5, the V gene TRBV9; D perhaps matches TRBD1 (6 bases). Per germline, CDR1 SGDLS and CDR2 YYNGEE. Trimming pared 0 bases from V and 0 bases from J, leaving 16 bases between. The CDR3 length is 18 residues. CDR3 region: CASSVDRDRDISNQPQHF. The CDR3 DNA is TGTGCCAGCAGCGTAGATCGAGACCGGGACATTAGCAATCAGCCCCAGCATTTT.

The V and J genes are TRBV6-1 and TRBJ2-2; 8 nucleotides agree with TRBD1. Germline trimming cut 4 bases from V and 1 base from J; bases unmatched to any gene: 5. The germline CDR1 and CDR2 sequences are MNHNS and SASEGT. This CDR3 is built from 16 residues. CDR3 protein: CASSVGRGLNTGELFF. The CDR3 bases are TGTGCCAGCAGTGTGGGCAGGGGGCTGAACACCGGGGAGCTGTTTTTT.

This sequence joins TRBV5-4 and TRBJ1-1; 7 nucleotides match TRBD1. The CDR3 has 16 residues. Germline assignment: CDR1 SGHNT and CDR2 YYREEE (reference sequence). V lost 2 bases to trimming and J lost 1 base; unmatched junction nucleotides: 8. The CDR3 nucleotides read TGTGCCAGCAGCTTCGGGTCTCGACAGGGGAACACTGAAGCTTTCTTT. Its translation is CASSFGSRQGNTEAFF. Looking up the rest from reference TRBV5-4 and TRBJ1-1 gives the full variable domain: ETGVTQSPTHLIKTRGQQVTLRCSSQSGHNTVSWYQQALGQGPQFIFQYYREEENGRGNFPPRFSGLQFPNYSSELNVNALELDDSALYLCASSFGSRQGNTEAFFGQGTRLTVV.

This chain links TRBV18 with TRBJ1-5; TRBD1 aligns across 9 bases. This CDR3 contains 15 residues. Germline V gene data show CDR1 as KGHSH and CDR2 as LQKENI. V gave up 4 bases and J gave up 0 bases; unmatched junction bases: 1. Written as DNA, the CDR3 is TGTGCCAGCTCACAACAGGGGGCTAGCAATCAGCCCCAGCATTTT. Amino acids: CASSQQGASNQPQHF.

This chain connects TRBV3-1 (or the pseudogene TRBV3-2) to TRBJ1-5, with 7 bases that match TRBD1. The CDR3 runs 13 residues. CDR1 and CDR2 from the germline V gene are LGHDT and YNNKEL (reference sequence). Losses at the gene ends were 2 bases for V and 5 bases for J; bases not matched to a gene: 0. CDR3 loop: CASSQQGDQPQHF. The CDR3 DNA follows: TGTGCCAGCAGCCAACAGGGGGATCAGCCCCAGCATTTT.

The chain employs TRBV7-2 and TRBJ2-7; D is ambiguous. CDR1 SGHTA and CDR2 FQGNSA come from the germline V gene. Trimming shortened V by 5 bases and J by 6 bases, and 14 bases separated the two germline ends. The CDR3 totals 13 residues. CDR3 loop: CASSNSPRSEQYF. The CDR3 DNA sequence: TGTGCCAGCAGCAATAGCCCACGTTCCGAGCAGTACTTC.

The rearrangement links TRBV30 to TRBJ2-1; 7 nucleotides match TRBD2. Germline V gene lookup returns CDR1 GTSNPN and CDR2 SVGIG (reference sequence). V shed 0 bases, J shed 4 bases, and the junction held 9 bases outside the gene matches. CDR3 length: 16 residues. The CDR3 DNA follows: TGTGCCTGGAGTGTACCTGGCGGGGGAGCTTACAATGAGCAGTTCTTC. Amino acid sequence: CAWSVPGGGAYNEQFF.

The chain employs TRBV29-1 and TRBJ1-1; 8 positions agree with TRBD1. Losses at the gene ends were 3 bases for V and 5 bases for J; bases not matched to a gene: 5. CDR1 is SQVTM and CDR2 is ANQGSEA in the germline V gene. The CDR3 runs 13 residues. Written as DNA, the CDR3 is TGCAGCGTTGACGGACAGGGTAGGACTGAAGCTTTCTTT. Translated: CSVDGQGRTEAFF.

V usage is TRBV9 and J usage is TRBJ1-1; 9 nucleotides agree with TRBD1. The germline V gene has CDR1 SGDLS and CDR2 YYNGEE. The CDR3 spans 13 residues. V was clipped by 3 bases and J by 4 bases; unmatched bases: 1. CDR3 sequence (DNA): TGTGCCAGCAGCGCGGACAGGGGCACTGAAGCTTTCTTT. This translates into CASSADRGTEAFF.